This T cell receptor beta chain comes out of a study of long-term antiretroviral therapy in people with HIV. The assay used was immunoSEQ (version v3.0), run at survey level. The repertoire was sequenced with immunoSEQ multiplex PCR; TCRdb's copy has only in-frame clones and lacks some. The table records about 21,000 clones, 70% to 85% of them present only once. CDR1 and CDR2 from the germline V gene are ENHRY and SYGVKD. V shed 11 bases and J shed 5 bases, with 16 bases lying between them. The CDR3 sequence is 13 residues long. Findings and limits, study-wide: It was observed that HIV repertoires exhibited narrower CDR3 length ranges than controls.

As for this clone: The antigen is undetermined.

This sample comprised unsorted PBMCs, obtained 0.9 years after starting antiretroviral therapy. The rearrangement uses TRBV10-3 and TRBJ2-1; no definite D call. The receptor was derived from a man younger than 35 with HIV. The CDR3 region is CAAHPGDHNEQFF. CDR3 in DNA: TGTGCCGCCCACCCAGGAGACCACAATGAGCAGTTCTTC.